The clone carrying this T cell receptor beta chain was observed a single time. This entry is derived from a study of blood T cell repertoires in COVID-19. Across the whole study: Acute-phase and convalescent COVID-19 samples originated in the United States, Italy and Spain.

As originally analysed: Amplifying reference gene primers gave estimates of nucleated cell counts. Produced via immunoSEQ multiplex PCR; TCRdb's table is partial and in-frame only. That table gives V, J and clone size, and the DNA gave D and trimming. The sample carries about 130,000 clones, over 70% recorded once. The sequence was collected from a man older than 75 with acute or convalescent COVID-19. Input material: peripheral blood.

CDR3 bases: TGTGCCAGCAGCCCCGTTAGCACAGATACGCAGTATTTT. Residues: CASSPVSTDTQYF. This chain connects TRBV4-2 to TRBJ2-3; D ambiguous. Germline V gene data show CDR1 as LGHNA and CDR2 as YNFKEQ. V lost 4 bases and J 0 bases, leaving 5 bases between the germline ends. This CDR3 contains 13 residues.